The 15 T cell receptor beta chains presented below share a single source sample, sequenced in a study of blood T cell repertoires in COVID-19 (TCRdb year 2020). The library relied on the immunoSEQ multiplex PCR assay. TCRdb took this table from immuneACCESS and kept in-frame rearrangements with V and J called. Such tables lack part of the clones; where checked against another copy, unresolved V genes explain under half of the gap, and the rest is unexplained. In all, the sample holds 200,000 or so clones, and more than 85% of those were seen once. The ten most abundant clones make up 2.1% of the sample. The sequenced sample consisted of peripheral blood. The receptors were sampled from a man aged 65 to 85 with active or convalescent COVID-19.

V is TRBV6-2 or TRBV6-3 and J is TRBJ1-1; D perhaps matches TRBD1 (5 bases). V dropped 5 bases and J dropped 0 bases, with 22 bases sitting between them. The CDR3 length is 18 residues. Germline V lookup: CDR1 MNHEY, CDR2 SVGEGT. CDR3 protein: CASSAGSVGANMNTEAFF. CDR3 nucleotide sequence: TGTGCCAGCAGTGCGGGGTCGGTAGGGGCCAACATGAACACTGAAGCTTTCTTT.

The chain carries TRBV5-6 and TRBJ1-6; weak D call: TRBD1 (6 bases). V lost 4 bases, J lost 4 bases, and 15 bases lay in between. CDR3 length equals 16 residues. Looked up from germline, CDR1 is SGHDT and CDR2 is YYEEEE. CDR3 sequence (DNA): TGTGCCAGCAGCCGGGGGGCGGCCTCTTATAATTCACCCCTCCACTTT. This codes for CASSRGAASYNSPLHF. Full variable domain (outside the CDR3, taken from reference TRBV5-6 and TRBJ1-6): DAGVTQSPTHLIKTRGQQVTLRCSPKSGHDTVSWYQQALGQGPQFIFQYYEEEERQRGNFPDRFSGHQFPNYSSELNVNALLLGDSALYLCASSRGAASYNSPLHFGNGTRLTVT.

The rearrangement links TRBV4-3 to TRBJ2-3; 9 bases line up with TRBD2. V was clipped by 0 bases and J by 3 bases; unmatched bases: 10. Germline assignment: CDR1 LGHNA and CDR2 YSLEER. The CDR3 sequence is 18 residues long. The CDR3 reads CASSQDTGGLAGTDTQYF. The CDR3 DNA sequence: TGCGCCAGCAGCCAAGATACCGGGGGACTAGCAGGAACAGATACGCAGTATTTT.

The rearrangement links TRBV19 to TRBJ2-1; D is unresolved. Looked up from germline, CDR1 is LNHDA and CDR2 is SQIVND (reference sequence). The CDR3 spans 12 residues. The V end was cut by 8 bases, the J end by 7 bases, with 12 bases between. CDR3 nucleotides: TGTGCCAGTTCGAACAGACGTAATGAGCAGTTCTTC. Amino acid sequence: CASSNRRNEQFF.

The J gene is TRBJ1-1, the V gene TRBV29-1; D possibly corresponds to TRBD1 (6 bases). CDR3 length: 12 amino acids. From germline, CDR1 is SQVTM and CDR2 ANQGSEA. In DNA form, the CDR3 reads TGCATGATAAGGACAGCTAACACTGAAGCTTTCTTT. This gives the protein CMIRTANTEAFF.

V and J are TRBV2 and TRBJ1-1; 9 nucleotides match TRBD1. CDR1 and CDR2 (germline): SNHLY, FYNNEI. V gave up 4 bases and J gave up 5 bases; unmatched junction bases: 11. The CDR3 consists of 16 residues. The CDR3 region is CASSARTGALGTEAFF. The DNA for the CDR3 is TGTGCCAGCAGTGCTAGGACAGGGGCCCTGGGAACTGAAGCTTTCTTT.

The table lists this clone with a count of one. The J gene is TRBJ2-6, the V gene TRBV9; D might be TRBD1 (6 bases). Germline CDR1 reads SGDLS; CDR2 reads YYNGEE. The CDR3 is made up of 17 amino acids. Trimming shortened V by 3 bases and J by 4 bases, and 17 bases separated the two germline ends. DNA of the CDR3: TGTGCCAGCAGCGGGGGACATGGGATCGCAGGGGCCAACGTCCTGACTTTC. Translating gives CASSGGHGIAGANVLTF. The entire variable domain, with the rest obtained from reference TRBV9 and TRBJ2-6, is as follows: DSGVTQTPKHLITATGQRVTLRCSPRSGDLSVYWYQQSLDQGLQFLIQYYNGEERAKGNILERFSAQQFPDLHSELNLSSLELGDSALYFCASSGGHGIAGANVLTFGAGSRLTVL.

The rearrangement uses TRBV10-3 and TRBJ2-1, with D maybe TRBD1 (5 bases). The length of the CDR3 is 14 residues. Trimming stripped 9 bases from V and 5 bases from J, with 17 bases between. The germline gives CDR1 ENHRY, CDR2 SYGVKD. The CDR3 is CAMSQDTTNNEQFF. The CDR3 nucleotides are TGTGCCATGTCTCAGGACACCACTAACAATGAGCAGTTCTTC.

This chain uses TRBV28 with TRBJ1-5, with D hard to call. The V gene's germline CDR1 is MDHEN and CDR2 SYDVKM. Trimming removed 7 bases at V and 0 bases at J, with 13 bases between. CDR3 length equals 15 residues. CDR3 nucleotide sequence: TGTGCCAGCATCAATCCGTACATTAGCAATCAGCCCCAGCATTTT. As protein: CASINPYISNQPQHF. Filled out from reference TRBV28 and TRBJ1-5, the complete variable domain reads DVKVTQSSRYLVKRTGEKVFLECVQDMDHENMFWYRQDPGLGLRLIYFSYDVKMKEKGDIPEGYSVSREKKERFSLILESASTNQTSMYLCASINPYISNQPQHFGDGTRLSIL.

There are a few counts of this clone. The chain carries TRBV3-1 (or the pseudogene TRBV3-2) and TRBJ2-5; D is uncertain. Per the germline V gene, CDR1 is LGHDT and CDR2 is YNNKEL (reference sequence). Trimming took off 2 bases at V and 5 bases at J, with 9 bases between the two ends. This CDR3 has 13 amino acids. As DNA, the CDR3 is TGTGCCAGCAGCCAAAACCACGGGGAGACCCAGTACTTC. This sequence encodes CASSQNHGETQYF.

V is TRBV4-3 and J is TRBJ2-7, with D possibly matching TRBD2 (5 bases). Trimming pared 1 base from V and 2 bases from J, leaving 18 bases between. Germline CDR1 is LGHNA and CDR2 is YSLEER. This CDR3 is built from 17 residues. The CDR3 loop reads CASSQVVSAVNTYEQYF. CDR3 bases: TGCGCCAGCAGCCAAGTAGTATCAGCGGTGAATACCTACGAGCAGTACTTC.

The chain couples TRBV6-5 to TRBJ2-2; possibly TRBD1 for D (7 bases). Per germline, CDR1 MNHEY and CDR2 SVGAGI. The CDR3 runs 15 residues. V was pared by 7 bases and J by 4 bases, with 16 bases between. The CDR3, as DNA: TGTGCCAGCACCGAACAGGGGCGGGGCACCGGGGAGCTGTTTTTT. Residues: CASTEQGRGTGELFF.

V usage is TRBV10-3 and J usage is TRBJ2-2; 8 bases are a match to TRBD1. In germline, CDR1 is ENHRY, CDR2 SYGVKD. V was clipped by 10 bases and J by 6 bases; unmatched bases: 13. This CDR3 is 15 amino acids long. CDR3 residues: CATKEDREVPGELFF. CDR3 in DNA: TGTGCCACCAAGGAGGACAGGGAGGTACCCGGGGAGCTGTTTTTT.

This chain links TRBV19 with TRBJ2-5; tentatively, D is TRBD1 (6 bases). Germline values: CDR1 LNHDA, CDR2 SQIVND (reference sequence). The germline V and J ends were trimmed by 9 bases and 0 bases, with 26 bases remaining between them. The CDR3 contains 18 residues. CDR3 loop: CASTSWDPRDNNQETQYF. The DNA of the CDR3 is TGTGCCAGCACCAGCTGGGACCCTCGGGACAATAACCAAGAGACCCAGTACTTC. The full variable domain, completed using reference TRBV19 and TRBJ2-5, is DGGITQSPKYLFRKEGQNVTLSCEQNLNHDAMYWYRQDPGQGLRLIYYSQIVNDFQKGDIAEGYSVSREKKESFPLTVTSAQKNPTAFYLCASTSWDPRDNNQETQYFGPGTRLLVL.

Only a few counts were recorded for this clone. J is TRBJ1-4 and V is TRBV29-1; weak D call: TRBD1 (5 bases). The germline V gene has CDR1 SQVTM and CDR2 ANQGSEA. Trimming took off 4 bases at V and 3 bases at J, with 9 bases between the two ends. The CDR3 contains 13 residues. The CDR3 bases are TGCAGCGTTGCCGCCAGGGCTAATGAAAAACTGTTTTTT. Amino acid sequence: CSVAARANEKLFF.